This is a list of T cell receptor beta chains from one sample in a study of blood T cell repertoires in COVID-19. Here immunoSEQ multiplex PCR was the method, and the copy in TCRdb shows in-frame clones only, minus some. The data contain roughly 250,000 clones, around 87% of them seen just once; the ten biggest clones take up less than 3%. The source material was peripheral blood. All receptors derive from a woman in her forties or fifties with acute or convalescent COVID-19. CDR3s include the opening cysteine and the closing phenylalanine or tryptophan. D genes are given only for firm matches. Rows may omit the clone size; those that give it use once, few, many or a size class.

V gene	D gene	J gene	clone size	CDR3 protein	CDR3 DNA
TRBV5-4	TRBD1	TRBJ1-1	few	CASRPTGPNTEAFF	TGTGCCAGCAGACCGACAGGGCCGAACACTGAAGCTTTCTTT
TRBV19	TRBD1	TRBJ2-7	.	CATKEGTGLKQYF	TGTGCCACCAAGGAGGGGACAGGGTTGAAGCAGTACTTC
TRBV19	TRBD2	TRBJ2-7	.	CASSIPVGSGNYEQYF	TGTGCCAGTAGTATACCAGTCGGGAGCGGGAACTACGAGCAGTACTTC
TRBV6-6	TRBD1	TRBJ1-5	.	CASRYRGGNQPQHF	TGTGCCAGCAGGTACAGGGGCGGCAATCAGCCCCAGCATTTT
TRBV15	TRBD1	TRBJ2-3	.	CATSRVLMGQGGTDTQYF	TGTGCCACCAGCAGAGTTCTTATGGGACAGGGGGGCACAGATACGCAGTATTTT
TRBV24-1	.	TRBJ1-3	.	CATSDSRTAGNTIYF	TGTGCCACCAGTGATTCGAGGACAGCTGGAAACACCATATATTTT
TRBV27	TRBD2	TRBJ2-5	.	CASSLSGTSGRVQYF	TGTGCCAGCAGTTTATCGGGGACTAGCGGGAGGGTCCAGTACTTC
TRBV7-3	.	TRBJ1-1	.	CASSLGEQAFF	TGTGCCAGCAGCTTAGGGGAGCAAGCTTTCTTT
TRBV7-7	TRBD1	TRBJ2-5	.	CASRRDRGSETQYF	TGTGCTAGCAGACGCGACAGGGGGAGCGAGACCCAGTACTTC
TRBV24-1	TRBD2	TRBJ2-5	.	CATSDGLAGFWSQETQYF	TGTGCCACCAGTGATGGGCTAGCGGGCTTTTGGAGCCAAGAGACCCAGTACTTC
TRBV7-9	TRBD1	TRBJ2-4	.	CASSYGTDLIAKNIQYF	TGTGCCAGCAGCTACGGGACAGACCTAATAGCCAAAAACATTCAGTACTTC
TRBV5-8	TRBD1	TRBJ2-5	.	CASSDRVGETQYF	TGTGCCAGCTCCGACAGGGTAGGAGAGACCCAGTACTTC
TRBV2	.	TRBJ1-5	few	CASSGSHSNQPQHF	TGTGCCAGCAGTGGGAGTCATAGCAATCAGCCCCAGCATTTT
TRBV9	TRBD1	TRBJ2-1	few	CASSVVRTGNNEQFF	TGTGCCAGCAGCGTAGTTCGGACAGGGAACAATGAGCAGTTCTTC
TRBV3-1/TRBV3-2	TRBD1	TRBJ1-2	.	CASSHTDRDNYGYTF	TGTGCCAGCAGCCATACAGACAGGGACAACTATGGCTACACCTTC